A single sample is the source of the 30 T cell receptor beta chains below, sequenced in a study of blood T cell repertoires in COVID-19. This table comes from immunoSEQ multiplex PCR, and its TCRdb copy is limited to in-frame clones, with some not included. The data contain about 49,000 clones, 75% to 90% of them singletons. Specimen: peripheral blood. The source is a woman older than 75 with COVID-19, enrolled during active disease.

This chain uses TRBV5-4 with TRBJ1-2; D is possibly TRBD1 (6 bases). CDR3 length: 16 amino acids. Trimming removed 1 base from V and 2 bases from J, with 15 bases in between. Germline CDR1 SGHNT, CDR2 YYREEE (reference sequence). CDR3 sequence reads: CASSLNRRTENYGYTF. DNA of the CDR3: TGTGCCAGCAGCTTGAATCGAAGGACAGAAAACTATGGCTACACCTTC.

This chain uses TRBV29-1 with TRBJ1-1; D not resolved. The CDR3 totals 12 residues. CDR1 and CDR2 from the germline V gene are SQVTM and ANQGSEA. V dropped 3 bases and J dropped 10 bases, with 15 bases sitting between them. The CDR3 sequence is CSVDIVGLAAFF. The CDR3 DNA follows: TGCAGCGTTGATATCGTGGGCTTGGCAGCTTTCTTT.

As regards this clone: One junction end disagrees with the germline gene, perhaps due to a read error. This chain links TRBV19 with TRBJ1-2; 10 nucleotides match TRBD1. The CDR3 is 14 residues long. From germline, CDR1 is LNHDA and CDR2 SQIVND (reference sequence). The CDR3 region has the DNA TGTGCCAGTAGTACCGGGACAGGGGTCATTGGCAACACCTTC. This codes for CASSTGTGVIGNTF.

The CDR3 region is CASSSQTDNVGPNTGELFF. The CDR3 coding sequence is TGCGCCAGCAGCTCACAAACCGACAACGTGGGTCCGAACACCGGGGAGCTGTTTTTT. The V gene is TRBV5-1, the J gene TRBJ2-2, with no clear D. CDR1 and CDR2 from the germline V gene are SGHRS and YFSETQ. CDR3 size: 19 residues. V lost 3 bases, J lost 0 bases, and 21 bases lay in between.

V and J are TRBV4-2 and TRBJ1-4; 7 nucleotides match TRBD1. The germline gives CDR1 LGHNA, CDR2 YNFKEQ. The CDR3 is 16 residues long. V shed 0 bases, J shed 3 bases, and the junction held 4 bases outside the gene matches. The CDR3 coding sequence is TGTGCCAGCAGCCAAGAATGGACAGGACCTAATGAAAAACTGTTTTTT. Translated, it gives CASSQEWTGPNEKLFF.

J is TRBJ1-2 and V is TRBV20-1, with D possibly being TRBD1 (6 bases). The CDR3 consists of 12 residues. Germline CDR1 reads DFQATT; CDR2 reads SNEGSKA (reference sequence). Trimming left V 3 bases short and J 8 bases short, with 13 bases between. In DNA form, the CDR3 reads TGCAGTGCTAGTCCGCAGGGGTACGGCTACACCTTC. Its translation: CSASPQGYGYTF.

The J gene is TRBJ2-1, the V gene TRBV11-2, with TRBD1 as a possible D gene (6 bases). V lost 4 bases and J lost 10, with 23 bases in between. The germline gives CDR1 SGHAT, CDR2 FQNNGV. The CDR3 is 16 amino acids. The CDR3: CASSSHDRTGAEEQFF. CDR3 coding DNA: TGTGCCAGCAGCTCCCACGACAGGACCGGCGCCGAGGAGCAGTTCTTC.

The V and J genes are TRBV4-2 and TRBJ2-7, with 13 bases lining up with TRBD2. The germline CDR1 and CDR2 sequences are LGHNA and YNFKEQ. The CDR3 loop spans 17 amino acids. V shed 0 bases and J 4 bases; nucleotides not matched to a gene: 6. CDR3 in amino acids: CASSQDYETSGGYEQYF. CDR3 nucleotide sequence: TGTGCCAGCAGCCAAGATTATGAGACTAGCGGGGGGTACGAGCAGTACTTC.

This clone was recorded only once. The chain uses TRBV2 and TRBJ1-5; 9 bases agree with TRBD1. In germline, CDR1 is SNHLY, CDR2 FYNNEI. V shed 5 bases, J shed 4 bases, and the junction held 6 bases outside the gene matches. The CDR3 sequence is 15 residues long. The CDR3 loop is CASSLQGAGNQPQHF. As DNA, the CDR3 is TGTGCCAGCAGTCTACAGGGGGCGGGGAATCAGCCCCAGCATTTT.

The V and J genes are TRBV21-1 and TRBJ2-5; the D call of TRBD2 is as the table states it, not checked on the DNA. TRBV21-1 is noted as a pseudogene. CDR3 size: 15 residues. CDR3 in amino acids: CASSKRADPGETQYF. The CDR3, as DNA: TGTGCCAGCAGCAAAAGGGCGGACCCGGGGGAGACCCAGTACTTC.

This chain joins TRBV27 and TRBJ2-7; no definite D call. The CDR3 is 13 amino acids. Looked up from germline, CDR1 is MNHEY and CDR2 is SMNVEV (reference sequence). Trimming removed 5 bases from V and 2 bases from J, with 10 bases in between. DNA of the CDR3: TGTGCCAGCAGTCGGTTACTCACCTACGAGCAGTACTTC. Translation: CASSRLLTYEQYF.

V gene TRBV14 combines with J gene TRBJ1-1, with D possibly matching TRBD1 (5 bases). Germline-derived CDR1 and CDR2 are SGHDN and FVKESK. CDR3 length: 13 residues. V was clipped by 5 bases and J by 1 base, with 8 bases between them. CDR3: CASSYQGNTEAFF. In nucleotides, the CDR3 is TGTGCCAGCAGCTATCAGGGGAACACTGAAGCTTTCTTT.

The chain couples TRBV3-1 (or the pseudogene TRBV3-2) to TRBJ2-1, with TRBD1 matching 7 bases. The CDR3 is 12 residues long. The junction had 9 bases not matched to a gene; V was cut back by 4 bases and J by 15 bases. Germline CDR1 reads LGHDT; CDR2 reads YNNKEL (reference sequence). CDR3 in amino acids: CASSLRQGRRFF. Here the CDR3 DNA reads TGTGCCAGCAGCCTCCGACAGGGCAGGCGGTTCTTC.

The rearrangement uses TRBV27 and TRBJ2-1, with 10 bases aligning to TRBD2. The germline V gene encodes CDR1 MNHEY and CDR2 SMNVEV (reference sequence). The V segment lost 7 bases and the J segment 6 bases; nucleotides outside the gene matches: 21. This CDR3 is built from 19 residues. The CDR3 nucleotides read TGTGCCAGCACCAAAACCGGGCGTAGATTAGCGGGGGGTGGCAATGAGCAGTTCTTC. Amino acids: CASTKTGRRLAGGGNEQFF.

V gene TRBV9 combines with J gene TRBJ2-1; 9 bases match TRBD2. V lost 3 bases to trimming and J lost 4 bases; unmatched junction nucleotides: 11. Germline CDR1 SGDLS, CDR2 YYNGEE. This CDR3 has 17 amino acids. CDR3 amino acids: CASSARRVAGEYNEQFF. CDR3 coding DNA: TGTGCCAGCAGCGCCCGGAGGGTAGCGGGAGAATACAATGAGCAGTTCTTC.

This chain uses TRBV2 with TRBJ2-2; TRBD2 matches at 13 bases. Trimming cost V 6 bases and J 6 bases; bases outside gene matches: 4. The germline gives CDR1 SNHLY, CDR2 FYNNEI. The CDR3 runs to 15 residues. CDR3 amino acids: CASRGTSGISGELFF. CDR3 in DNA: TGTGCCAGCAGGGGGACTAGCGGGATTTCCGGGGAGCTGTTTTTT. The whole variable domain, filled in from reference TRBV2 and TRBJ2-2, reads EPEVTQTPSHQVTQMGQEVILRCVPISNHLYFYWYRQILGQKVEFLVSFYNNEISEKSEIFDDQFSVERPDGSNFTLKIRSTKLEDSAMYFCASRGTSGISGELFFGEGSRLTVL.

As to this clone: This specimen includes other DNA sequences encoding the same CDR3. The chain has TRBV24-1 and TRBJ2-7; 8 bases align to TRBD1. The J segment lost 2 bases and the V segment lost 3 bases, leaving 5 bases of the junction unmatched. CDR1 KGHDR and CDR2 SFDVKD come from the germline V gene. The CDR3 extends over 15 amino acids. CDR3 residues: CATSDPRDRTYEQYF. The DNA for the CDR3 is TGTGCCACCAGTGATCCTCGGGACAGGACCTACGAGCAGTACTTC.

The V and J genes are TRBV19 and TRBJ2-6; tentative D call: TRBD1 (5 bases). The CDR3 contains 15 residues. Trimming left V 2 bases short and J 2 bases short, with 7 bases between. CDR1 is LNHDA, CDR2 SQIVND, per germline (reference sequence). CDR3 residues: CASSITGAGANVLTF. In DNA, the CDR3 is TGTGCCAGTAGTATAACAGGTGCTGGGGCCAACGTCCTGACTTTC. Together with reference TRBV19 and TRBJ2-6, the CDR3 gives the full variable domain: DGGITQSPKYLFRKEGQNVTLSCEQNLNHDAMYWYRQDPGQGLRLIYYSQIVNDFQKGDIAEGYSVSREKKESFPLTVTSAQKNPTAFYLCASSITGAGANVLTFGAGSRLTVL.

The chain is built from TRBV5-1 and TRBJ1-1; TRBD1 is a possible D gene (6 bases). This CDR3 region has 17 residues. The germline V gene encodes CDR1 SGHRS and CDR2 YFSETQ. V was clipped by 0 bases and J by 1 base, with 16 bases between them. Written as DNA, the CDR3 is TGCGCCAGCAGCTTGGCGGTTCTTGGACAGACGAACACTGAAGCTTTCTTT. Encoded protein: CASSLAVLGQTNTEAFF.

The chain combines TRBV5-1 with TRBJ1-1, with D perhaps matching TRBD1 (5 bases). The CDR3 has 16 residues. Trimming pared 3 bases from V and 4 bases from J, leaving 19 bases between. Germline assignment: CDR1 SGHRS and CDR2 YFSETQ. CDR3: CASSSSPWGVGTEAFF. The CDR3 DNA reads as TGCGCCAGCAGCTCGTCTCCGTGGGGCGTCGGCACTGAAGCTTTCTTT. Together with reference TRBV5-1 and TRBJ1-1, the CDR3 gives the full variable domain: KAGVTQTPRYLIKTRGQQVTLSCSPISGHRSVSWYQQTPGQGLQFLFEYFSETQRNKGNFPGRFSGRQFSNSRSEMNVSTLELGDSALYLCASSSSPWGVGTEAFFGQGTRLTVV.

This clone appeared a single time. V is TRBV7-9 and J is TRBJ1-4, with a weak D call TRBD1 (5 bases). This CDR3 has 15 residues. With 6 bases removed from V and 7 bases from J, the gap between germline ends came to 18 bases. Germline V CDR1 and CDR2: SEHNR, FQNEAQ (reference sequence). CDR3 nucleotides: TGTGCCAGCAGTACACGATATGGACAAGGTGAAAAACTGTTTTTT. Translating it yields CASSTRYGQGEKLFF.

J is TRBJ1-2 and V is TRBV24-1; 7 nucleotides match TRBD1. The junction had 5 bases not matched to a gene; V was cut back by 4 bases and J by 4 bases. CDR1 and CDR2 from the germline V gene are KGHDR and SFDVKD. The CDR3 is made up of 14 amino acids. Here the CDR3 DNA reads TGTGCCACCAGTGACCTAACAGGGGTCTATGGCTACACCTTC. Protein sequence: CATSDLTGVYGYTF.

This clone was detected only once. The chain combines TRBV25-1 with TRBJ1-1; D call uncertain. The V gene's germline CDR1 is MGHDK and CDR2 SYGVNS. CDR3 length: 14 residues. Trimming stripped 0 bases from V and 1 base from J, with 6 bases between. CDR3 sequence reads: CASSEYGRNTEAFF. The CDR3 DNA reads TGTGCCAGCAGTGAATATGGGAGGAACACTGAAGCTTTCTTT.

J is TRBJ2-7 and V is TRBV27, with 7 bases matching TRBD1. This CDR3 spans 15 amino acids. CDR1 and CDR2 (germline): MNHEY, SMNVEV (reference sequence). Losses at the gene ends were 6 bases for V and 2 bases for J; bases not matched to a gene: 10. This CDR3 reads CASSERTGTTYEQYF. In DNA form, the CDR3 reads TGTGCCAGCAGCGAAAGGACAGGAACTACCTACGAGCAGTACTTC.

The chain recombines TRBV29-1 with TRBJ1-3; D possibly corresponds to TRBD1 (6 bases). Germline CDR1 is SQVTM and CDR2 is ANQGSEA. Trimming took 4 bases from V and 2 from J, leaving 12 bases between them. CDR3 length equals 14 residues. For the CDR3, the DNA is TGCAGCGTTGCCCGACAGGCGGCTGGAAACACCATATATTTT. Residues: CSVARQAAGNTIYF.

V and J are TRBV27 and TRBJ1-3; 7 bases agree with TRBD1. The CDR3 has 16 amino acids. V was pared by 4 bases and J by 3 bases, with 9 bases of the junction left unmatched. The germline V gene has CDR1 MNHEY and CDR2 SMNVEV (reference sequence). CDR3 in DNA: TGTGCCAGCAGTTCCCGAAGGGGGCTGTATGGAAACACCATATATTTT. Translating it yields CASSSRRGLYGNTIYF.

The V call is TRBV5-1, the J call TRBJ2-7; the D is unclear. This CDR3 has 13 amino acids. Germline V gene sequence: CDR1 SGHRS, CDR2 YFSETQ. Trimming shortened V by 4 bases and J by 2 bases, and 10 bases separated the two germline ends. The CDR3 reads CASSPSVTYEQYF. CDR3 coding DNA: TGCGCCAGCAGCCCCTCCGTAACCTACGAGCAGTACTTC.

This sequence joins TRBV12-5 and TRBJ2-3; 7 nucleotides line up with TRBD1. Germline V gene lookup returns CDR1 LGHNT and CDR2 FRNRAP. The CDR3 spans 16 residues. Losses at the gene ends were 6 bases for V and 2 bases for J; bases not matched to a gene: 11. The CDR3: CASGPQGDAYTDTQYF. The CDR3 DNA follows: TGTGCTAGTGGCCCCCAGGGGGATGCGTACACAGATACGCAGTATTTT. The full variable domain, with the rest looked up from reference TRBV12-5 and TRBJ2-3, is DARVTQTPRHKVTEMGQEVTMRCQPILGHNTVFWYRQTMMQGLELLAYFRNRAPLDDSGMPKDRFSAEMPDATLATLKIQPSEPRDSAVYFCASGPQGDAYTDTQYFGPGTRLTVL.

This clone appeared a single time. V is TRBV19 and J is TRBJ2-7, with D maybe TRBD1 (7 bases). CDR1 and CDR2 (germline): LNHDA, SQIVND (reference sequence). The CDR3 runs to 14 residues. Trimming stripped 4 bases from V and 0 bases from J, with 10 bases between. CDR3 region: CASSSGDSSYEQYF. Written as DNA, the CDR3 is TGTGCCAGTAGTAGCGGGGACAGCTCCTACGAGCAGTACTTC.

This clone was seen more than once but under ten times. This sequence joins TRBV11-3 and TRBJ2-3; tentatively, D is TRBD2 (6 bases). The CDR3 spans 15 residues. The germline V and J ends were trimmed by 4 bases and 5 bases, with 16 bases remaining between them. Germline loops: CDR1 SGHNT, CDR2 YENEEA. The CDR3 loop reads CASSSRDSYQDTQYF. CDR3 sequence (DNA): TGTGCCAGCAGCTCTAGGGACTCGTATCAAGATACGCAGTATTTT.